The rows below give T cell receptor beta chains drawn from one sample of a study of blood T cell repertoires in COVID-19. Some clones are missing from TCRdb's copy, which holds only in-frame ones; the method was immunoSEQ multiplex PCR. The sample records roughly 190,000 clones, about 88% being singletons. Source material: PBMCs or T cells enriched from blood (not recorded which). The receptors derive from a young woman who had recovered from COVID-19. CDR3s include the opening cysteine and the closing phenylalanine or tryptophan. A D gene is named only where the DNA matches it firmly. Expanded clones get a size class; other rows say once, few or many, or leave the size out.

V	D	size	J	DNA	CDR3
TRBV5-1	TRBD1	.	TRBJ1-5	TGCGCCAGCAGCTCAGGGACAGGGAATCAGCCCCAGCATTTT	CASSSGTGNQPQHF
TRBV4-2	TRBD1	.	TRBJ1-1	TGTGCCAGCAGCCCTAAGACAGGGGAGAACACTGAAGCTTTCTTT	CASSPKTGENTEAFF
TRBV28	.	many	TRBJ1-5	TGTGCCAGCAGTTTTTATCCAGGGGAGCCCCAGCATTTT	CASSFYPGEPQHF
TRBV6-1	.	.	TRBJ2-2	TGTGCCAGCAGTGAATCCCCCGAGAGAACCGGGGAGCTGTTTTTT	CASSESPERTGELFF
TRBV19	.	.	TRBJ2-3	TGTGCCAGTAGAACACAGGCAGGCACAGATACGCAGTATTTT	CASRTQAGTDTQYF
TRBV7-7	TRBD2	.	TRBJ2-3	TGTGCTAGCACCCCGTTGAGCGGGAGTACAGATACGCAGTATTTT	CASTPLSGSTDTQYF
TRBV9	TRBD1	.	TRBJ2-7	TGTGCCAGCAGCTATTCTGGACAGGGAAGGTACGAGCAGTACTTC	CASSYSGQGRYEQYF
TRBV4-2	.	.	TRBJ2-7	TGTGCCAGCAGCCAAGCTCTCCCGCAGGCCTACGAGCAGTACTTC	CASSQALPQAYEQYF
TRBV2	TRBD1	.	TRBJ1-6	TGTGCCGGCACCAGGGACAGGGCGAATTCACCCCTCCACTTT	CAGTRDRANSPLHF
TRBV12-3/TRBV12-4	.	.	TRBJ1-5	TGTGCCAGCAGTTCCGGGAACAATCAGCCCCAGCATTTT	CASSSGNNQPQHF
TRBV27	.	few	TRBJ1-2	TGTGCCAGCAGTTCAAGCGCCGGTAACAACTATGGCTACACCTTC	CASSSSAGNNYGYTF
TRBV4-2	TRBD2	once	TRBJ2-1	TGTGCCAGCAGCCAAAGACTAGCGAGAAATGAGCAGTTCTTC	CASSQRLARNEQFF
TRBV28	.	.	TRBJ1-5	TGTGCCAGCATCTGGTCAGTTAATCAGCCCCAGCATTTT	CASIWSVNQPQHF
TRBV4-1	TRBD1	.	TRBJ2-5	TGCGCCAGCAGCCAAGATCTCACAGGGGGGTGGACAAAAATTACTCAAGAGACCCAGTACTTC	CASSQDLTGGWTKITQETQYF
TRBV18	TRBD2	.	TRBJ2-1	TGTGCCAGCTCACCACCGCTAGCGGGGTTATACAATGAGCAGTTCTTC	CASSPPLAGLYNEQFF
TRBV6-5	.	.	TRBJ1-5	TGTGCCAGCAGCCCGGACAGCAGCAATCAGCCCCAGCATTTT	CASSPDSSNQPQHF
TRBV24-1	.	.	TRBJ1-5	TGTGCCACCAGTGATTTTGCGGGGGGTAACAATCAGCCCCAGCATTTT	CATSDFAGGNNQPQHF
TRBV28	.	.	TRBJ2-6	TGTGCCAGCAGTTTCTTATCCTTGACAGGACCTGCCCCCTCCCTCTCTGGGGCCAACGTCCTGACTTTC	CASSFLSLTGPAPSLSGANVLTF
TRBV11-2	TRBD2	.	TRBJ2-5	TGTGCCAGCACCCTTAGCGGGGGGGCCCTTGAGACCCAGTACTTC	CASTLSGGALETQYF
TRBV5-1	TRBD2	.	TRBJ2-7	TGCGCCAGCAGCTTCGGACTAGGAGGGTACGAGCAGTACTTC	CASSFGLGGYEQYF
TRBV24-1	.	once	TRBJ1-2	TGTGCCACCAGTGATTTATTCCAGGGTGGCTACACCTTC	CATSDLFQGGYTF
TRBV15	TRBD2	once	TRBJ2-1	TGTGCCACCAGCAGAGATACAGAGACTAGCGCCCACAATGAGCAGTTCTTC	CATSRDTETSAHNEQFF
TRBV5-1	TRBD2	.	TRBJ2-7	TGCGCCAGCAGCGGGGGACTAGCGGGAAGACAGATCCCGGACGAGCAGTACTTC	CASSGGLAGRQIPDEQYF
TRBV6-5	TRBD2	.	TRBJ2-7	TGTGCCAGCAGCCCCTGGCGGGAGAATAGGTACGAGCAGTACTTC	CASSPWRENRYEQYF
TRBV19	TRBD1	.	TRBJ1-4	TGTGCCAGTGGATTAAGGGGGCAGTTTGAAAAACTGTTTTTT	CASGLRGQFEKLFF
TRBV20-1	TRBD1	.	TRBJ2-5	TGCAGTGCTAGTAGGACAGGCCCTTTTGGGGAGACCCAGTACTTC	CSASRTGPFGETQYF
TRBV11-3	.	.	TRBJ1-1	TGTGCCAGCAGCTTAAAGCAGGGCCCGGGCACTGAAGCTTTCTTT	CASSLKQGPGTEAFF
TRBV28	TRBD1	once	TRBJ1-1	TGTGCCAGCAGTCCCGCAGGGGGCGGATGGAACACTGAAGCTTTCTTT	CASSPAGGGWNTEAFF
TRBV11-2	.	once	TRBJ1-1	TGTGCCAGCAGCTCCCCCCCCAGGACAGCTGAAGCTTTCTTT	CASSSPPRTAEAFF
TRBV4-2	TRBD2	.	TRBJ2-1	TGTGCCAGCAGCCCGGGACTAGCGGGGTTGGGTGAGCAGTTCTTC	CASSPGLAGLGEQFF
TRBV28	TRBD2	.	TRBJ2-1	TGTGCCAGCAGCCCTACAAGCGGGGTGGAGTTCTTC	CASSPTSGVEFF
TRBV28	.	.	TRBJ1-2	TGTGCCAGCAGTTTAAACCGGCAGGGGTCTAGTACTAACTATGGCTACACCTTC	CASSLNRQGSSTNYGYTF
TRBV7-2	TRBD1	few	TRBJ1-2	TGTGCCAGCAGCTTACGGGACAGGTTTAACTATGGCTACACCTTC	CASSLRDRFNYGYTF
TRBV5-1	TRBD1	.	TRBJ2-6	TGCGCCAGCAGCTTGTTCGGGACAGGGGCCTCTGGGGCCAACGTCCTGACTTTC	CASSLFGTGASGANVLTF
TRBV5-4	TRBD1	once	TRBJ2-1	TGTGCCAGCAGCCATCAGCTCGGACAGGAAAATGAGCAGTTCTTC	CASSHQLGQENEQFF
TRBV7-3	.	.	TRBJ2-1	TGTGCCAGCAGCTTCGCACAGGCTAAGGGCAATGAGCAGTTCTTC	CASSFAQAKGNEQFF
TRBV5-4	.	.	TRBJ1-3	TGTGCCAGCAGCCCCGGTCGGGGGGCGCGGGACACCATATATTTT	CASSPGRGARDTIYF